This is a list of T cell receptor beta chains from one sample in a study of CXCR3-negative and CXCR3-positive naive CD8 T cells. TCRdb reprocessed the 5' RACE reads, keeping one entry per CDR3 protein, no DNA. Its clone listing holds some 39,000 distinct CDR3 sequences. The specimen was naive CXCR3- CD8+ T cells from blood. The origin of the receptors is a human donor in good health. Some clones in this sample may be carry-over from other donors' samples. Each CDR3 is given with its conserved first and last residue. The order of the fields is V gene, J gene, clone size, CDR3 protein. Size is stated for part of the rows, as once, few or many counts, or as a class when the clone is expanded.

TRBV3-1	TRBJ1-6	NA	CASSLYRVSYNSPLHF
TRBV6-5	TRBJ2-7	NA	CASSYSGSWEEQYF
TRBV29-1	TRBJ2-7	NA	CSVVRSSYEQYF
TRBV12-3/TRBV12-4	TRBJ2-1	NA	CASSFPGFSYSYNEQFF
TRBV7-6	TRBJ2-7	NA	CASSLGDVGYEQYF
TRBV3-1	TRBJ2-1	NA	CASMRGASNEQFF
TRBV5-4	TRBJ2-7	NA	CASSLDYGRDEQYF
TRBV20-1	TRBJ1-5	NA	CSASPHGLRGEAQHF
TRBV29-1	TRBJ2-2	NA	CSVEDLQGRTGELFF
TRBV12-3/TRBV12-4	TRBJ2-1	NA	CASSFLAGRRYNEQFF
TRBV4-3	TRBJ2-7	NA	CVSSQGGDGGSYEQYF
TRBV3-1	TRBJ2-7	NA	CASSPPGLAGAHSYEQYF
TRBV15	TRBJ2-3	NA	CATSKGGTDTQYF
TRBV5-5	TRBJ2-7	NA	CASSDSTYLQSYEQYF
TRBV12-3/TRBV12-4	TRBJ2-7	NA	CASRPEGYEQYF
TRBV4-1	TRBJ2-7	NA	CASSQDETSGIFHEQYF
TRBV15	TRBJ2-7	NA	CATSRDQNGRETYEQYF
TRBV11-2	TRBJ2-3	medium-sized	CASSSRGGGAVRTDTQYF
TRBV29-1	TRBJ2-2	NA	CSVAGSANTGELFF
TRBV4-3	TRBJ2-7	NA	CASSQDRSRGYEQYF
TRBV7-9	TRBJ2-7	NA	CASSLGRGPAYEQYF
TRBV4-3	TRBJ1-4	medium-sized	CASSQEFDSLLESGKLFF
TRBV5-5	TRBJ1-1	NA	CASSFAAGQTEAFF
TRBV29-1	TRBJ2-7	NA	CSVDSGTSSYEQYF
TRBV4-3	TRBJ2-1	NA	CASSPRLAGGYDEQFF
TRBV2	TRBJ2-1	NA	CASSDMSSYNEQFF
TRBV14	TRBJ2-7	NA	CASSRWDSPNEQYF
TRBV12-3/TRBV12-4	TRBJ1-1	NA	CASRPADRTNTEAFF
TRBV12-3/TRBV12-4	TRBJ2-2	NA	CASSSWNTGELFF